This entry concerns a single TCR beta chain. Its antigen remains unknown. The sample originates from a study of shared clonotypes between healthy human individuals. Turning to the study itself: Participating donors consisted of two women and three men aged 18 to 49. General study findings and limits: Rarefaction exposed incomplete sorted-subset sequencing despite large depth.

The CDR3 sequence is 14 residues long. Trimming took 0 bases from V and 4 from J; bases not matched to a gene: 6. CDR1 and CDR2 from the germline V gene are GTSNPN and SVGIG (reference sequence). Repertoires were generated with immunoSEQ multiplex PCR, while TCRdb's copy carries only in-frame clones and drops some. The table shows approximately 1.4 million clones, with 95% to 99% occurring only once. The chain recombines TRBV30 with TRBJ2-7; 7 bases map to TRBD2. The sequence came from a man younger than 40 in good health. The sample comprised naive CD4+ T cells sorted from blood. Stated subset: CD45RA+ positively selected. CDR3 protein: CAWSVGTIAYEQYF. The CDR3 DNA sequence: TGTGCCTGGAGTGTGGGGACTATTGCTTACGAGCAGTACTTC.